Listed below are T cell receptor beta chains from one sample, sequenced in a study of siplizumab effects on memory and regulatory T cells. TCRdb's table, derived via immunoSEQ multiplex PCR, lists solely in-frame clones and lacks some. The sample contains more than 75,000 clones, roughly 96% of which appear only once. The source material was naive CD4+ T cells sorted from blood. These receptors were taken from a human donor in good health. Each CDR3 is given with its conserved first and last residue. The D gene is left open where the match is weak. Clone size appears in some rows only: once, few, many, or a class for an expanded clone.

>.|TRBJ1-2|.|TRBV9
CASSEGGGVYGYTF
TGTGCCAGCAGCGAGGGGGGCGGGGTCTACGGCTACACCTTC
>once|TRBJ2-7|.|TRBV28
CASSRPGAKTYEQYF
TGTGCCAGCAGCCGCCCAGGGGCGAAAACCTACGAGCAGTACTTC
>.|TRBJ2-1|.|TRBV7-2
CASSWAGVNEQFF
TGTGCCAGCAGCTGGGCAGGGGTGAATGAGCAGTTCTTC
>.|TRBJ2-2|.|TRBV4-2
CASSQDGGGELFF
TGTGCCAGCAGCCAAGATGGAGGCGGGGAGCTGTTTTTT
>.|TRBJ2-3|TRBD2|TRBV14
CASSRNKKTSDRVDTQYF
TGTGCCAGCAGCCGGAATAAGAAGACTAGCGATCGGGTCGATACGCAGTATTTT
>.|TRBJ2-7|.|TRBV4-3
CASSQEYRRPESYEQYF
TGCGCCAGCAGCCAAGAATATAGGCGTCCGGAGTCTTACGAGCAGTACTTC
>.|TRBJ1-1|.|TRBV7-3
CASSSSQNTEAFF
TGTGCCAGCAGCTCAAGCCAGAACACTGAAGCTTTCTTT
>.|TRBJ1-5|.|TRBV5-1
CASSLALNQPQHF
TGCGCCAGCAGCCTGGCCTTGAATCAGCCCCAGCATTTT
>once|TRBJ1-5|.|TRBV6-5
CASSSRDPNQPQHF
TGTGCCAGCAGTTCCCGGGACCCCAATCAGCCCCAGCATTTT
>.|TRBJ2-1|TRBD1|TRBV19
CASTQGASSYNEQFF
TGTGCCAGTACGCAGGGGGCTAGCTCCTACAATGAGCAGTTCTTC